The 14 T cell receptor beta chains reported below all come from one sample, sequenced in a study of T cell repertoires in cytomegalovirus infection. TCRdb reanalysed the reads using MiXCR and keeps one entry per CDR3 protein. The sample carries about 100,000 distinct CDR3 sequences, less than 25% recorded once. Sequencing was performed on CD8+ T cells from PBMCs. All receptors come from a human donor in good health (CMV status not recorded). Some clones in this sample may be carry-over from other donors' samples.

The J gene is TRBJ2-7, the V gene TRBV14; D call uncertain. The V gene lost 6 bases and the J gene lost 0 bases, with 12 bases spanning the gap. Germline V lookup: CDR1 SGHDN, CDR2 FVKESK. This CDR3 has 14 amino acids. The CDR3 protein is CASRPTTSSYEQYF. CDR3 DNA: TGTGCCAGCAGGCCGACAACGAGCTCCTACGAGCAGTACTTC. Variable domain in full (rest from reference TRBV14 and TRBJ2-7): EAGVTQFPSHSVIEKGQTVTLRCDPISGHDNLYWYRRVMGKEIKFLLHFVKESKQDESGMPNNRFLAERTGGTYSTLKVQPAELEDSGVYFCASRPTTSSYEQYFGPGTRLTVT.

The chain couples TRBV6-2 or TRBV6-3 to TRBJ2-7; a weak D match, TRBD1 (6 bases). The CDR3 sequence is 14 residues long. V shed 2 bases and J shed 5 bases, with 13 bases lying between them. The germline V gene encodes CDR1 MNHEY and CDR2 SVGEGT. The CDR3 bases are TGTGCCAGCAGTTACGGGTCAGGGGCCAACGAGCAGTACTTC. Translation: CASSYGSGANEQYF.

This clonotype was seen more than once but under ten times. The chain carries TRBV2 and TRBJ2-3; D might be TRBD2 (6 bases). The CDR3 has 16 residues. V was pared by 1 base and J by 0 bases, with 11 bases between. Looked up from germline, CDR1 is SNHLY and CDR2 is FYNNEI. The CDR3 reads CASSEGTSSSTDTQYF. CDR3 in DNA: TGTGCCAGCAGTGAAGGAACTAGCAGTAGCACAGATACGCAGTATTTT.

This clonotype was counted ten times or more. V and J are TRBV7-2 and TRBJ2-3, with no clear D. V gave up 5 bases and J gave up 0 bases, with 9 bases separating them. The CDR3 sequence is 14 residues long. Germline V lookup: CDR1 SGHTA, CDR2 FQGNSA. CDR3 sequence: CASSPQPSTDTQYF. The CDR3 DNA follows: TGTGCCAGCAGCCCCCAACCCAGCACAGATACGCAGTATTTT.

The chain carries TRBV7-9 and TRBJ2-1; unclear D gene. The CDR3 loop spans 12 amino acids. V shed 5 bases and J shed 9 bases, with 11 bases lying between them. The germline CDR1 and CDR2 sequences are SEHNR and FQNEAQ (reference sequence). DNA for the CDR3: TGTGCCAGCAGCGCCCTAGGTGGTGAGCAGTTCTTC. Its translation: CASSALGGEQFF.

Details on this clonotype: A much larger clone lies a single base off, so this may be a read error. This chain links TRBV7-2 with TRBJ2-7, with D possibly being TRBD1 (6 bases). The germline CDR1 and CDR2 sequences are SGHTA and FQGNSA. The CDR3 contains 14 residues. The CDR3 protein is CASSPRTESYEEYF. CDR3 nucleotides: TGTGCCAGCAGCCCCCGGACAGAATCCTACGAGGAGTACTTC. The full variable domain, with the rest looked up from reference TRBV7-2 and TRBJ2-7, is GAGVSQSPSNKVTEKGKDVELRCDPISGHTALYWYRQSLGQGLEFLIYFQGNSAPDKSGLPSDRFSAERTGGSVSTLTIQRTQQEDSAVYLCASSPRTESYEEYFGPGTRLTVT.

The CDR3 sequence is CASSYPFGLSLAGGTSTDTQYF. CDR3 DNA: TGTGCCAGCAGTTACCCCTTCGGACTCTCCCTAGCGGGGGGCACTAGCACAGATACGCAGTATTTT. V is TRBV6-2 or TRBV6-3 and J is TRBJ2-3; 11 positions agree with TRBD2. Germline V CDR1 and CDR2: MNHEY, SVGEGT. With V trimmed by 2 bases and J by 0 bases, 19 bases remained unmatched. The CDR3 runs to 22 residues.

Only a few counts were recorded for this clonotype. CDR3 DNA: TGCAGTGCTAGGCCCCGGACAGGACTCTTGGAAGAGACCCAGTACTTC. Translated: CSARPRTGLLEETQYF. The J gene is TRBJ2-5, the V gene TRBV20-1; 7 bases are a match to TRBD1. Per germline, CDR1 DFQATT and CDR2 SNEGSKA (reference sequence). This CDR3 comprises 16 residues. With 3 bases clipped from V and 3 bases from J, the junction kept 13 bases outside the gene matches.

This clonotype was counted at least ten times. The chain recombines TRBV7-2 with TRBJ2-7, with 11 bases that match TRBD2. The CDR3 runs 14 residues. Germline CDR1 and CDR2: SGHTA and FQGNSA. The junction had 4 bases not matched to a gene; V was cut back by 3 bases and J by 6 bases. Written as DNA, the CDR3 is TGTGCCAGCAGCTTCACTAGCGGGGGTTTCGAGCAGTACTTC. This translates into CASSFTSGGFEQYF. The whole variable domain, filled in from reference TRBV7-2 and TRBJ2-7, reads GAGVSQSPSNKVTEKGKDVELRCDPISGHTALYWYRQSLGQGLEFLIYFQGNSAPDKSGLPSDRFSAERTGGSVSTLTIQRTQQEDSAVYLCASSFTSGGFEQYFGPGTRLTVT.

This clonotype was detected ten times or more. The rearrangement links TRBV7-2 to TRBJ1-5; D ambiguous. The CDR3 has 17 amino acids. V was shortened by 0 bases and J by 0 bases, with 12 bases between the two germline ends. Germline-derived CDR1 and CDR2 are SGHTA and FQGNSA. The CDR3 sequence: CASSLATAEYSNQPQHF. CDR3 sequence (DNA): TGTGCCAGCAGCTTAGCGACGGCAGAGTATAGCAATCAGCCCCAGCATTTT.

This rearrangement joins TRBV6-4 to TRBJ2-1; D not resolved. Trimming removed 5 bases at V and 5 bases at J, with 4 bases between. Germline V CDR1 and CDR2: MRHNA, SNTAGT. The CDR3 runs to 11 residues. The CDR3 loop is CASSWNNEQFF. The CDR3 DNA is TGTGCCAGCAGTTGGAACAATGAGCAGTTCTTC.

By sample share, this clonotype is medium-sized. The chain uses TRBV7-2 and TRBJ1-1; 9 bases map to TRBD1. CDR3 length equals 16 residues. Looked up from germline, CDR1 is SGHTA and CDR2 is FQGNSA. V was pared by 1 base and J by 6 bases, with 9 bases of the junction left unmatched. The DNA for the CDR3 is TGTGCCAGCAGCTTAGGTCAACGGGACAGGGCACCTGAAGCTTTCTTT. Translating gives CASSLGQRDRAPEAFF. The full variable domain, completed using reference TRBV7-2 and TRBJ1-1, is GAGVSQSPSNKVTEKGKDVELRCDPISGHTALYWYRQSLGQGLEFLIYFQGNSAPDKSGLPSDRFSAERTGGSVSTLTIQRTQQEDSAVYLCASSLGQRDRAPEAFFGQGTRLTVV.

In regard to this clonotype: A much larger clone is a single base away; this may be a read error. J is TRBJ2-7 and V is TRBV28; 10 bases line up with TRBD1. Germline assignment: CDR1 MDHEN and CDR2 SYDVKM. The CDR3 totals 15 residues. The V segment lost 2 bases and the J segment 3 bases; nucleotides outside the gene matches: 4. The CDR3 here is CASSLRGQGRYEQYF. The CDR3 region has the DNA TGTGCCAGCAGTTTAAGGGGACAGGGGCGCTACGAGCAGTACTTC.

This clonotype was seen at least ten times. For the CDR3, the DNA is TGTGCCAGCAGCCCTAGTCTTGAGGGGGTTTACCAAGAGACCCAGTACTTC. Translated: CASSPSLEGVYQETQYF. The V call is TRBV7-2, the J call TRBJ2-5; maybe TRBD1 (6 bases). CDR3 length: 17 amino acids. V was shortened by 5 bases and J by 0 bases, with 19 bases between the two germline ends. The V gene's germline CDR1 is SGHTA and CDR2 FQGNSA.